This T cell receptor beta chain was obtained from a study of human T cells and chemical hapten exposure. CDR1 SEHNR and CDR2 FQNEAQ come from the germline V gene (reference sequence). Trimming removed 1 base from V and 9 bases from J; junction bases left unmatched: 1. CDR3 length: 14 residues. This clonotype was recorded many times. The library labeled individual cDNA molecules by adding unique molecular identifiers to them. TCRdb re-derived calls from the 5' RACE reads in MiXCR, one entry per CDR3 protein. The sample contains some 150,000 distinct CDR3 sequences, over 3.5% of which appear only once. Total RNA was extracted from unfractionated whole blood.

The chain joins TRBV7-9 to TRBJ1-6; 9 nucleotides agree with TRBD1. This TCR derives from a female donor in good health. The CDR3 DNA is TGTGCCAGCAGCTTAGTGACAGGGGGTTCACCCCTCCACTTT. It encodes CASSLVTGGSPLHF.